Sequencing of this T cell receptor beta chain was carried out in a study of Graves' ophthalmopathy and Graves' hyperthyroidism. No progression to ophthalmopathy over 18 months defined stable hyperthyroidism. Germline V gives CDR1 LNHDA, CDR2 SQIVND (reference sequence). V shed 2 bases and J shed 0 bases, with 25 bases lying between them. The CDR3 covers 21 residues. Study results and caveats: Discriminating ophthalmopathy from stable hyperthyroidism, a 13-signature model attained a sensitivity of approximately 90% and a specificity of approximately 81%.

The TCR beta CDR3 regions underwent amplification from RNA transcripts. Scientists carried out first-round RT-PCR using HTBI primers and then a second-round multiplex PCR. TCRdb fed the multiplex PCR reads into MiXCR, producing one record per CDR3 protein. The sample records 300,000 to 450,000 distinct CDR3 sequences, about 18% being singletons. This clonotype showed up many times. Antigen: not known. The gene calls are TRBV19 and TRBJ2-2; no clear D. The sequenced sample consisted of peripheral blood. This TCR derives from an adult woman with stable Graves' hyperthyroidism. The CDR3 DNA is TGTGCCAGTAGTATATGGACCGGGCTACCCCCTTTCCTTGCGAACACCGGGGAGCTGTTTTTT. Translated, it gives CASSIWTGLPPFLANTGELFF.